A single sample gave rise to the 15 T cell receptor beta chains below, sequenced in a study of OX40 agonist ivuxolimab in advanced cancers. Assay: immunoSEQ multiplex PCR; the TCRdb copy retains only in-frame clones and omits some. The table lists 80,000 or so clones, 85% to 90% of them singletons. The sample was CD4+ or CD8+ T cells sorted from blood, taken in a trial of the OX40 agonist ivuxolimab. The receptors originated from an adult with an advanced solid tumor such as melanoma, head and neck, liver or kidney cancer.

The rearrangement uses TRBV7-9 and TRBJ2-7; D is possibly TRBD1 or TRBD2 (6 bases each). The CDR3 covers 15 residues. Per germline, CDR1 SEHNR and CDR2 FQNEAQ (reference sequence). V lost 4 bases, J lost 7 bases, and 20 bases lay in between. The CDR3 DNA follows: TGTGCCAGCAGCTCCGGGAGTGGGGGCCCCTGGGAGCAGTACTTC. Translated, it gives CASSSGSGGPWEQYF.

This CDR3 is CASSLPRERGNEKLFF. DNA of the CDR3: TGTGCCAGCAGCTTACCCAGGGAAAGGGGTAATGAAAAACTGTTTTTT. The chain uses TRBV6-6 and TRBJ1-4, with D perhaps TRBD1 (5 bases). V was cut by 6 bases and J by 4 bases, with 18 bases left in between. This CDR3 is 16 amino acids long. CDR1 and CDR2 (germline): MNHNY, SVGAGI (reference sequence).

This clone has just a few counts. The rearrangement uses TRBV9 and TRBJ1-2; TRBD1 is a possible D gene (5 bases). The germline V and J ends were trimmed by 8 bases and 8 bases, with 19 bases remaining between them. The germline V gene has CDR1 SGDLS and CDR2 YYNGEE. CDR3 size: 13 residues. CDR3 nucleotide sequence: TGTGCCAGTAGACGGGGGTTAAGGGACGGCTACACCTTC. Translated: CASRRGLRDGYTF.

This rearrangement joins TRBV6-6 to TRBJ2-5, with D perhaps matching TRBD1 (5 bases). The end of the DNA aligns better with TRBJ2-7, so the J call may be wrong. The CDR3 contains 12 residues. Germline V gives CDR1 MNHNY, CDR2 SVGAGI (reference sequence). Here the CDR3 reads CASSGHSYEQYF. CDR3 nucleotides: TGTGCCAGCTCAGGGCATTCCTACGAGCAGTACTTC.

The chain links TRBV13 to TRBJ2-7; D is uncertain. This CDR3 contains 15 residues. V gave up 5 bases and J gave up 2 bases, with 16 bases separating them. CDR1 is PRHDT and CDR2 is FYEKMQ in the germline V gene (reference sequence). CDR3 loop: CASSAAGLGTYEQYF. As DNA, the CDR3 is TGTGCCAGCAGCGCGGCCGGCTTGGGTACCTACGAGCAGTACTTC.

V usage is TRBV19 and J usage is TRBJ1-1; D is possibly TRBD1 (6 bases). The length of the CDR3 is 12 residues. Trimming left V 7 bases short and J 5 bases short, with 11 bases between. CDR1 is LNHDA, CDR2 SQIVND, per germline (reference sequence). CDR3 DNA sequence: TGTGCCAGTACAGGGGAGGAGACTGAAGCTTTCTTT. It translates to CASTGEETEAFF.

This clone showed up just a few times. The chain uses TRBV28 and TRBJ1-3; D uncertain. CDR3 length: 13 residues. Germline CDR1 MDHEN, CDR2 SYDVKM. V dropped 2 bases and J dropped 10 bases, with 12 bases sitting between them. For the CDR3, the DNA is TGTGCCAGCAGTTTAAGCAGCATGAGGACCATATATTTT. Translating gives CASSLSSMRTIYF.

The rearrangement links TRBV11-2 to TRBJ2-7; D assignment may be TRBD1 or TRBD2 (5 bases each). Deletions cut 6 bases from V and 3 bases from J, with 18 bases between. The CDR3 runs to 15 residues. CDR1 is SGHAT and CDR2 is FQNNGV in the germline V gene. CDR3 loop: CASSSNPGPGYEQYF. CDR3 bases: TGTGCCAGCAGTTCCAACCCGGGACCGGGCTACGAGCAGTACTTC.

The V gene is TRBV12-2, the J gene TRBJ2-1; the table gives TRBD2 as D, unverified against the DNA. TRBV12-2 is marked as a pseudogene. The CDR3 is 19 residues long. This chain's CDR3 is CASSCRPQRGGCWSNEQFF. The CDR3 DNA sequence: TGTGCAAGCTCGTGTCGACCCCAGCGGGGGGGCTGTTGGTCCAATGAGCAGTTCTTC.

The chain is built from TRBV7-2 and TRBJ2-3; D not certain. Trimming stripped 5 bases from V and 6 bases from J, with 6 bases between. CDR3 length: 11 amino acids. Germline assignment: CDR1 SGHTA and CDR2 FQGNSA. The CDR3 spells CASSPADTQYF. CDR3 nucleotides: TGTGCCAGCAGCCCTGCGGATACGCAGTATTTT.

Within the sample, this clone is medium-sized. CDR3 in amino acids: CASSLYSGYGNTIYF. CDR3 sequence (DNA): TGTGCCAGCAGCTTATATTCAGGGTACGGAAACACCATATATTTT. The rearrangement uses TRBV7-2 and TRBJ1-3, with D perhaps TRBD1 (5 bases). V shed 2 bases and J shed 4 bases, with 12 bases lying between them. The CDR3 is 15 residues long. Germline V gene lookup returns CDR1 SGHTA and CDR2 FQGNSA. Looking up the rest from reference TRBV7-2 and TRBJ1-3 gives the full variable domain: GAGVSQSPSNKVTEKGKDVELRCDPISGHTALYWYRQSLGQGLEFLIYFQGNSAPDKSGLPSDRFSAERTGGSVSTLTIQRTQQEDSAVYLCASSLYSGYGNTIYFGEGSWLTVV.

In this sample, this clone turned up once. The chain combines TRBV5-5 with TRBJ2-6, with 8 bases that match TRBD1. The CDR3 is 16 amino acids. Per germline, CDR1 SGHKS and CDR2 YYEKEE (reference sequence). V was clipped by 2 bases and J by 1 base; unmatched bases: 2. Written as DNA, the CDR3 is TGTGCCAGCAGCTTTGGGGACAGGTCTGGGGCCAACGTCCTGACTTTC. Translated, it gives CASSFGDRSGANVLTF. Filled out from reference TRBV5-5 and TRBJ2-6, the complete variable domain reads DAGVTQSPTHLIKTRGQQVTLRCSPISGHKSVSWYQQVLGQGPQFIFQYYEKEERGRGNFPDRFSARQFPNYSSELNVNALLLGDSALYLCASSFGDRSGANVLTFGAGSRLTVL.

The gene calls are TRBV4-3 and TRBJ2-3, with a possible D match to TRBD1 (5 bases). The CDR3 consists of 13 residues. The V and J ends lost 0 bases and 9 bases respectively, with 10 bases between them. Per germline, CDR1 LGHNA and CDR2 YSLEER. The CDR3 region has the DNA TGCGCCAGCAGCCAAGAAGTCAGGGCAACGCAGTATTTT. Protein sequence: CASSQEVRATQYF.

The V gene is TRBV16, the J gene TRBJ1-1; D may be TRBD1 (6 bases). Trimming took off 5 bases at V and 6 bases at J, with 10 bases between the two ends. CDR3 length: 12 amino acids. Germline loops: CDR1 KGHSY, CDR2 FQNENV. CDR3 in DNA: TGTGCCAGCAGCAGGAACAGGGCTGAAGCTTTCTTT. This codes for CASSRNRAEAFF. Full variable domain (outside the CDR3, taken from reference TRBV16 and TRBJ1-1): GEEVAQTPKHLVRGEGQKAKLYCAPIKGHSYVFWYQQVLKNEFKFLISFQNENVFDETGMPKERFSAKCLPNSPCSLEIQATKLEDSAVYFCASSRNRAEAFFGQGTRLTVV.

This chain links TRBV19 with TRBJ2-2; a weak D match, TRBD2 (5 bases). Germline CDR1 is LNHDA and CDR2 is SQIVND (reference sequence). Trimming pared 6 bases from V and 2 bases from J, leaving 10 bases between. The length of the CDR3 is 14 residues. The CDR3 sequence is CASRRESNTGELFF. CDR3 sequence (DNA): TGTGCCAGTAGGAGGGAATCCAACACCGGGGAGCTGTTTTTT.